This T cell receptor beta chain was sequenced during a study of T cell repertoires in cytomegalovirus infection. V gave up 10 bases and J gave up 2 bases; unmatched junction bases: 2. Germline CDR1 reads MDHEN; CDR2 reads SYDVKM. The CDR3 extends over 12 amino acids. TCRdb reprocessed the reads with MiXCR, giving one entry per CDR3 protein. The sample has roughly 570,000 distinct CDR3 sequences, over 35% seen once. To note about this clonotype: Its specificity is not known.

The chain is built from TRBV28 and TRBJ2-7, with 10 bases matching TRBD2. The TCR originated in a human donor in good health (CMV status not recorded). Some clones in this sample may be carry-over from other donors' samples. The sequencing here drew on cultured PBMCs, taken from culture after CMV antigen stimulation. CDR3 residues: CATLAGAYEQYF. The CDR3 DNA follows: TGTGCCACCCTAGCGGGGGCCTACGAGCAGTACTTC.